These 32 T cell receptor beta chains share one sample of origin, sequenced in a study of cytomegalovirus exposure and HLA in healthy donors. A multiplex PCR was run with 60 Vbeta primers and 13 Jbeta primers. The assay was immunoSEQ multiplex PCR, and TCRdb's table has in-frame clones only and misses some. Of some 160,000 clones detected, 79% appear once; the ten largest clones hold approximately 0.73%. Sequenced sample: PBMCs. The source is a woman aged 40 to 49 in good health and CMV-seronegative.

This clone was counted between two and nine times. The CDR3 reads CASSIQGTNTEAFF. In DNA form, the CDR3 reads TGTGCCAGTAGTATACAGGGGACGAACACTGAAGCTTTCTTT. V is TRBV19 and J is TRBJ1-1; D is perhaps TRBD1 (6 bases). Trimming left V 2 bases short and J 1 base short, with 8 bases between. CDR1 LNHDA and CDR2 SQIVND come from the germline V gene (reference sequence). This CDR3 has 14 amino acids.

This clone came up once. V gene TRBV30 combines with J gene TRBJ2-1; TRBD2 matches 9 bases. CDR3 length equals 15 residues. CDR1 and CDR2 (germline): GTSNPN, SVGIG (reference sequence). The J segment lost 7 bases and the V segment lost 2 bases, leaving 9 bases of the junction unmatched. DNA for the CDR3: TGTGCCTGGAGTCCCGGGACTAGCTCTACTAATGAGCAGTTCTTC. It is translated as CAWSPGTSSTNEQFF.

This clone was counted once. The chain couples TRBV27 to TRBJ2-7; TRBD2 agrees at 8 bases. In germline, CDR1 is MNHEY, CDR2 SMNVEV (reference sequence). There are 16 residues in the CDR3. V lost 2 bases to trimming and J lost 4 bases; unmatched junction nucleotides: 10. CDR3 loop: CASSLGGLAGGYEQYF. The CDR3 nucleotides are TGTGCCAGCAGTTTAGGGGGTCTAGCGGGTGGTTACGAGCAGTACTTC.

This chain joins TRBV29-1 and TRBJ1-5; D might be TRBD1 (6 bases). The V gene lost 4 bases and the J gene lost 6 bases, with 19 bases spanning the gap. The CDR3 extends over 15 amino acids. CDR1 and CDR2 (germline): SQVTM, ANQGSEA. The CDR3 region has the DNA TGCAGCGTTGGGTATGGTACAGGGAGGGGTCAGCCCCAGCATTTT. Its protein product is CSVGYGTGRGQPQHF.

The chain uses TRBV19 and TRBJ2-7; possibly TRBD2 for D (6 bases). Germline CDR1 reads LNHDA; CDR2 reads SQIVND (reference sequence). The V and J ends lost 5 bases and 5 bases respectively, with 13 bases between them. The CDR3 contains 13 residues. CDR3 sequence reads: CASSRLASNEQYF. The DNA for the CDR3 is TGTGCCAGTAGTCGCCTAGCGAGCAACGAGCAGTACTTC.

The chain links TRBV14 to TRBJ2-1, with D perhaps TRBD2 (6 bases). The germline V gene encodes CDR1 SGHDN and CDR2 FVKESK. The V gene lost 1 base and the J gene lost 0 bases, with 10 bases spanning the gap. The CDR3 covers 16 residues. The CDR3 sequence is CASSQGQGGSYNEQFF. The DNA for the CDR3 is TGTGCCAGCAGCCAAGGGCAGGGAGGCTCCTACAATGAGCAGTTCTTC.

This chain uses TRBV7-3 with TRBJ2-5; 9 positions agree with TRBD2. Looked up from germline, CDR1 is SGHTA and CDR2 is FQGTGA. V lost 3 bases and J lost 5; bases outside the gene matches: 4. The CDR3 loop spans 14 amino acids. CDR3 protein: CASSLGGRAETQYF. The CDR3 region has the DNA TGTGCCAGCAGCTTGGGCGGGAGGGCGGAGACCCAGTACTTC.

The genes are TRBV4-1 and TRBJ2-7; D not certain. This CDR3 is built from 13 residues. Germline CDR1 reads MGHRA; CDR2 reads YSYEKL. Deletions cut 2 bases from V and 4 bases from J, with 9 bases between. The CDR3 reads CASSQQTLYEQYF. The DNA for the CDR3 is TGCGCCAGCAGCCAACAGACTCTTTACGAGCAGTACTTC.

The table lists this clone with a count of one. This chain links TRBV28 with TRBJ1-1; 7 bases agree with TRBD1. Unmatched junction bases numbered 12, after V lost 8 bases and J lost 6 bases. The length of the CDR3 is 14 residues. Germline CDR1 and CDR2: MDHEN and SYDVKM. The CDR3 here is CASLDREEVPEAFF. As DNA, the CDR3 is TGTGCCAGCCTAGACAGGGAAGAAGTACCTGAAGCTTTCTTT.

The sample holds one count of this clone. The chain is built from TRBV28 and TRBJ2-2; 13 bases map to TRBD2. Germline V lookup: CDR1 MDHEN, CDR2 SYDVKM. Trimming cost V 5 bases and J 7 bases; bases outside gene matches: 4. The length of the CDR3 is 15 residues. The CDR3 is CASSLGTSGIGELFF. The CDR3 DNA reads as TGTGCCAGCAGTCTCGGGACTAGCGGGATCGGGGAGCTGTTTTTT. The variable domain in full, with the rest retrieved from reference TRBV28 and TRBJ2-2, is DVKVTQSSRYLVKRTGEKVFLECVQDMDHENMFWYRQDPGLGLRLIYFSYDVKMKEKGDIPEGYSVSREKKERFSLILESASTNQTSMYLCASSLGTSGIGELFFGEGSRLTVL.

This clone showed up just a few times. This chain uses TRBV6-9 with TRBJ2-7; no definite D call. Germline V gives CDR1 MNHGY, CDR2 SVAAGI. The CDR3 totals 12 residues. The V and J ends lost 6 bases and 6 bases respectively, with 12 bases between them. CDR3 in amino acids: CASRPEPTEQYF. The CDR3 DNA reads as TGTGCCAGCAGACCTGAACCTACCGAGCAGTACTTC.

The chain links TRBV19 to TRBJ2-1; 8 nucleotides match TRBD2. Germline CDR1 is LNHDA and CDR2 is SQIVND (reference sequence). The CDR3 is 14 amino acids. Trimming at V came to 1 base and at J to 12 bases, leaving 8 bases not matched to a gene. CDR3 region: CASSIGREAVAQFF. CDR3 in DNA: TGTGCCAGTAGTATAGGGCGGGAGGCAGTCGCGCAGTTCTTC. Combining the CDR3 with reference TRBV19 and TRBJ2-1 gives the whole variable domain DGGITQSPKYLFRKEGQNVTLSCEQNLNHDAMYWYRQDPGQGLRLIYYSQIVNDFQKGDIAEGYSVSREKKESFPLTVTSAQKNPTAFYLCASSIGREAVAQFFGPGTRLTVL.

This clone was counted a few times. The chain combines TRBV2 with TRBJ1-5, with D tentatively TRBD1 (6 bases). The CDR3 runs to 16 residues. The V gene's germline CDR1 is SNHLY and CDR2 FYNNEI. V was shortened by 4 bases and J by 0 bases, with 13 bases between the two germline ends. The CDR3 region is CASSGTDLYSNQPQHF. The CDR3 nucleotides read TGTGCCAGCAGTGGGACAGACCTATATAGCAATCAGCCCCAGCATTTT.

In this sample, this clone turned up a few times. The J gene is TRBJ1-1, the V gene TRBV5-6; 7 bases are a match to TRBD1. The V segment lost 3 bases and the J segment 4 bases; nucleotides outside the gene matches: 3. The CDR3 loop spans 13 amino acids. CDR1 SGHDT and CDR2 YYEEEE come from the germline V gene. The CDR3 region is CASSSTGLTEAFF. CDR3 nucleotide sequence: TGTGCCAGCAGCTCGACAGGGCTCACTGAAGCTTTCTTT.

The chain uses TRBV4-1 and TRBJ1-2; D call uncertain. Germline V gene data show CDR1 as MGHRA and CDR2 as YSYEKL. The CDR3 length is 14 residues. V was clipped by 3 bases and J by 3 bases, with 11 bases between them. The CDR3 nucleotides are TGCGCCAGCAGCCAGGGCCCGCGGGACTATGGCTACACCTTC. Its protein product is CASSQGPRDYGYTF.

The V gene is TRBV10-1, the J gene TRBJ1-1; 8 bases align to TRBD1. V lost 10 bases and J lost 0; bases outside the gene matches: 4. CDR3 length: 13 amino acids. Germline V gene sequence: CDR1 WNHNN, CDR2 SYGVQD (reference sequence). CDR3 DNA sequence: TGCGCCACCCGGACAGGGATGAACACTGAAGCTTTCTTT. Amino acid sequence: CATRTGMNTEAFF.

With regard to this clone: The junction departs from germline at one end; a sequencing error may be responsible. This rearrangement joins TRBV7-9 to TRBJ2-7; D might be TRBD2 (5 bases). Germline V gene sequence: CDR1 SEHNR, CDR2 FQNEAQ (reference sequence). This CDR3 contains 14 residues. CDR3 in DNA: TGTTCCAGCAGCTCCAGGAGGTACAACTACGAGCAGTACTTC. Residues: CSSSSRRYNYEQYF.

The chain joins TRBV27 to TRBJ2-3, with D maybe TRBD1 (5 bases). Germline CDR1 is MNHEY and CDR2 is SMNVEV (reference sequence). This CDR3 has 15 amino acids. V shed 6 bases and J shed 5 bases, with 18 bases lying between them. The CDR3 protein is CASSLTAPTGDTQYF. Written as DNA, the CDR3 is TGTGCCAGCAGCCTGACAGCGCCTACGGGAGATACGCAGTATTTT.

This chain connects TRBV5-1 to TRBJ2-1; 12 bases match TRBD2. CDR1 SGHRS and CDR2 YFSETQ come from the germline V gene. V gave up 0 bases and J gave up 4 bases; unmatched junction bases: 8. CDR3 length: 18 amino acids. In DNA, the CDR3 is TGCGCCAGCAGCTTGGCGGCTAGCGGGAGGGCCGAATACAATGAGCAGTTCTTC. Protein product: CASSLAASGRAEYNEQFF.

The J gene is TRBJ2-3, the V gene TRBV7-6, with TRBD1 as a possible D gene (5 bases). The CDR3 is made up of 14 amino acids. The V and J ends lost 2 bases and 1 base respectively, with 7 bases between them. Germline CDR1 reads SGHVS; CDR2 reads FNYEAQ. The CDR3, as DNA: TGTGCCAGCAGCTTACAAGGGGGCACAGATACGCAGTATTTT. Translation gives CASSLQGGTDTQYF.

V is TRBV5-6 and J is TRBJ1-3; D is possibly TRBD1 (6 bases). V dropped 7 bases and J dropped 0 bases, with 8 bases sitting between them. This CDR3 is 13 amino acids long. Germline loops: CDR1 SGHDT, CDR2 YYEEEE. The CDR3 DNA follows: TGTGCCAGCCGACAGGTCTCTGGAAACACCATATATTTT. This sequence encodes CASRQVSGNTIYF. Full variable domain (missing parts from reference TRBV5-6 and TRBJ1-3): DAGVTQSPTHLIKTRGQQVTLRCSPKSGHDTVSWYQQALGQGPQFIFQYYEEEERQRGNFPDRFSGHQFPNYSSELNVNALLLGDSALYLCASRQVSGNTIYFGEGSWLTVV.

The sample holds one count of this clone. The chain uses TRBV5-1 and TRBJ2-4, with D possibly TRBD1 on 6 matching bases. The CDR3 consists of 16 residues. Per germline, CDR1 SGHRS and CDR2 YFSETQ. With 1 base removed from V and 8 bases from J, the gap between germline ends came to 19 bases. DNA for the CDR3: TGCGCCAGCAGCTTGCTTTCAGGGGCCCTAGGGGACATTCAGTACTTC. It translates to CASSLLSGALGDIQYF.

V gene TRBV29-1 combines with J gene TRBJ2-7, with 7 bases lining up with TRBD1. The CDR3 length is 14 residues. CDR1 and CDR2 from the germline V gene are SQVTM and ANQGSEA. With V trimmed by 6 bases and J by 0 bases, 8 bases remained unmatched. CDR3 region: CSVGATGTSYEQYF. The CDR3 DNA sequence: TGCAGCGTGGGGGCGACAGGGACCTCCTACGAGCAGTACTTC.

V gene TRBV5-1 combines with J gene TRBJ1-2; maybe TRBD1 (5 bases). CDR1 SGHRS and CDR2 YFSETQ come from the germline V gene. The ends were cut back, 4 bases at V and 14 bases at J, with 18 bases in the middle. CDR3 length: 12 residues. The CDR3 here is CASSEGAGEETF. The CDR3 coding sequence is TGCGCCAGCAGCGAAGGGGCAGGCGAAGAGACCTTC.

The genes are TRBV18 and TRBJ2-2; 10 nucleotides match TRBD2. V lost 3 bases to trimming and J lost 1 base; unmatched junction nucleotides: 2. Germline V gene data show CDR1 as KGHSH and CDR2 as LQKENI. CDR3 length: 16 residues. CDR3 protein: CASSPGLAKNTGELFF. CDR3 in DNA: TGTGCCAGCTCACCGGGACTAGCGAAGAACACCGGGGAGCTGTTTTTT.

The chain employs TRBV5-6 and TRBJ1-1; D unclear. Trimming took off 4 bases at V and 6 bases at J, with 16 bases between the two ends. Germline CDR1 SGHDT, CDR2 YYEEEE. The CDR3 sequence is 14 residues long. The CDR3 loop is CASSPDGGWSEAFF. The CDR3 nucleotides are TGTGCCAGCAGCCCCGACGGCGGGTGGTCTGAAGCTTTCTTT.

This clone came up a few times. The gene calls are TRBV28 and TRBJ2-7, with 7 bases fitting TRBD1. Germline trimming cut 5 bases from V and 6 bases from J; bases unmatched to any gene: 10. CDR3 length equals 14 residues. The germline V gene has CDR1 MDHEN and CDR2 SYDVKM. CDR3 sequence reads: CASSAPGQLSEQYF. For the CDR3, the DNA is TGTGCCAGCAGTGCCCCGGGACAGCTCTCCGAGCAGTACTTC.

In this sample, this clone turned up a few times. This rearrangement joins TRBV4-3 to TRBJ2-1; the match to TRBD2 covers 9 bases. Per the germline V gene, CDR1 is LGHNA and CDR2 is YSLEER. The CDR3 is 15 amino acids. The V segment lost 0 bases and the J segment 5 bases; nucleotides outside the gene matches: 2. For the CDR3, the DNA is TGCGCCAGCAGCCAAGAGCCTAGCGGGAACAATGAGCAGTTCTTC. It encodes CASSQEPSGNNEQFF.

The rearrangement links TRBV2 to TRBJ1-5; tentatively, D is TRBD1 (5 bases). The CDR3 covers 14 residues. V lost 3 bases and J lost 3, with 9 bases in between. CDR1 is SNHLY and CDR2 is FYNNEI in the germline V gene. This chain's CDR3 is CASSDGGANQPQHF. The DNA of the CDR3 is TGTGCCAGCAGTGACGGTGGGGCCAATCAGCCCCAGCATTTT.

The CDR3 here is CASSDLVATNEKLFF. The CDR3 coding sequence is TGTGCCAGCAGTGATTTGGTAGCAACTAATGAAAAACTGTTTTTT. This chain joins TRBV6-1 and TRBJ1-4; D gene unclear. Germline V gene lookup returns CDR1 MNHNS and CDR2 SASEGT. V was cut by 3 bases and J by 0 bases, with 8 bases left in between. The CDR3 is 15 residues long.

The chain links TRBV2 to TRBJ1-2, with 8 nucleotides matching TRBD1. Germline values: CDR1 SNHLY, CDR2 FYNNEI. After removal of 5 bases from V and 10 bases from J, the junction contained 12 bases not matched to a gene. There are 14 residues in the CDR3. The CDR3 sequence: CASSRGTGGKDYTF. CDR3 in DNA: TGTGCCAGCAGTCGAGGAACAGGGGGTAAAGACTACACCTTC. Full variable domain (missing parts from reference TRBV2 and TRBJ1-2): EPEVTQTPSHQVTQMGQEVILRCVPISNHLYFYWYRQILGQKVEFLVSFYNNEISEKSEIFDDQFSVERPDGSNFTLKIRSTKLEDSAMYFCASSRGTGGKDYTFGSGTRLTVV.

This clone was observed once. The gene calls are TRBV29-1 and TRBJ1-2; D gene unclear. V gave up 6 bases and J gave up 0 bases, with 14 bases separating them. Germline lookup yields CDR1 SQVTM and CDR2 ANQGSEA. CDR3 length: 14 residues. CDR3 sequence (DNA): TGCAGCGTCCCGGGTCCTCTATCTAACTATGGCTACACCTTC. Amino acids: CSVPGPLSNYGYTF.